These T cell receptor beta chains were read from a single sample in a study of cytomegalovirus exposure and HLA in healthy donors. The repertoire was sequenced with immunoSEQ multiplex PCR; TCRdb's copy has only in-frame clones and lacks some. The sample contains about 200,000 clones, about 83% of which appear only once. The sample consisted of PBMCs. The receptors shown here come from a girl aged 10-17 years in good health and CMV-seronegative. The CDR3 runs from the conserved cysteine through the conserved F or W. A D gene is named only where the DNA matches it firmly. Clone size is stated in some rows and not others, as once, few, many or a class when expanded.

j_gene: TRBJ2-3
abundance: .
v_gene: TRBV14
d_gene: TRBD1
CDR3nt: TGTGCCAGCAGCCAAGGTAGGGGGCGCTGGCTAGCTGCAGATACGCAGTATTTT
CDR3aa: CASSQGRGRWLAADTQYF

j_gene: TRBJ2-1
abundance: few
v_gene: TRBV5-4
d_gene: TRBD2
CDR3nt: TGTGCCAGCAGACGGGCGGGAGGGCCCCACAATGAGCAGTTCTTC
CDR3aa: CASRRAGGPHNEQFF

j_gene: TRBJ2-5
abundance: .
v_gene: TRBV6-5
d_gene: .
CDR3nt: TGTGCCAGCAGTTACTCTTCAGGAGGCGTTGAGACCCAGTACTTC
CDR3aa: CASSYSSGGVETQYF

j_gene: TRBJ2-5
abundance: .
v_gene: TRBV19
d_gene: TRBD2
CDR3nt: TGTGCCAGTAGTATAGGGGGGGGGATCCAAGAGACCCAGTACTTC
CDR3aa: CASSIGGGIQETQYF

j_gene: TRBJ1-2
abundance: .
v_gene: TRBV7-9
d_gene: .
CDR3nt: TGTGCCAGCAGCTTAATGGTTGGGGGCAGAAGATATGGCTACACCTTC
CDR3aa: CASSLMVGGRRYGYTF

j_gene: TRBJ2-1
abundance: .
v_gene: TRBV27
d_gene: TRBD1
CDR3nt: TGTGCCAGCAGTTCCACAGGGGCATACAATGAGCAGTTCTTC
CDR3aa: CASSSTGAYNEQFF

j_gene: TRBJ1-2
abundance: .
v_gene: TRBV21-1
d_gene: .
CDR3nt: TGTGCCAGCAGCGGTGCCGGCGGGGGCGCCGGCGGCTACACCTTC
CDR3aa: CASSGAGGGAGGYTF

j_gene: TRBJ1-1
abundance: few
v_gene: TRBV28
d_gene: TRBD1
CDR3nt: TGTGCCAGCACGGGCAGGGGGGACACTGAAGCTTTCTTT
CDR3aa: CASTGRGDTEAFF

j_gene: TRBJ1-5
abundance: .
v_gene: TRBV2
d_gene: .
CDR3nt: TGTGCCAGCAGGGCATTGGGGGGGCAGCCCCAGCATTTT
CDR3aa: CASRALGGQPQHF

j_gene: TRBJ2-3
abundance: .
v_gene: TRBV29-1
d_gene: .
CDR3nt: TGCAGCGTGCTAGAGGGTCGCACAGATACGCAGTATTTT
CDR3aa: CSVLEGRTDTQYF

j_gene: TRBJ2-5
abundance: .
v_gene: TRBV28
d_gene: .
CDR3nt: TGTGCCAGCAGCGTGGGGGGTAGGGAGACCCAGTACTTC
CDR3aa: CASSVGGRETQYF

j_gene: TRBJ1-1
abundance: .
v_gene: TRBV5-1
d_gene: .
CDR3nt: TGCGCCAGCAGACACGGCGGGGGGCTGAACACTGAAGCTTTCTTT
CDR3aa: CASRHGGGLNTEAFF

j_gene: TRBJ1-4
abundance: .
v_gene: TRBV19
d_gene: TRBD1
CDR3nt: TGTGCCAGTAGCCGTGGGACAGCTTATGAAAAACTGTTTTTT
CDR3aa: CASSRGTAYEKLFF

j_gene: TRBJ2-7
abundance: .
v_gene: TRBV7-9
d_gene: .
CDR3nt: TGTGCCAGCAGCCCACAGGGGAGGATCAACGAGCAGTACTTC
CDR3aa: CASSPQGRINEQYF

j_gene: TRBJ2-5
abundance: once
v_gene: TRBV6-4
d_gene: TRBD1
CDR3nt: TGTGCCAGCAGTGGCGGACAGGGGTCGCCTTGGGGTAAGACCCAGTACTTC
CDR3aa: CASSGGQGSPWGKTQYF

j_gene: TRBJ2-7
abundance: .
v_gene: TRBV28
d_gene: .
CDR3nt: TGTGCCAGCAGTTTAAGTGTGGGAGGCCCCGACGAGCAGTACTTC
CDR3aa: CASSLSVGGPDEQYF

j_gene: TRBJ2-3
abundance: once
v_gene: TRBV4-3
d_gene: .
CDR3nt: TGCGCCAGCCGTTTCGTAGGGGCCAACACAGATACGCAGTATTTT
CDR3aa: CASRFVGANTDTQYF

j_gene: TRBJ2-3
abundance: .
v_gene: TRBV27
d_gene: .
CDR3nt: TGTGCCAGCAGTCCTATTGTCCACACAGATACGCAGTATTTT
CDR3aa: CASSPIVHTDTQYF

j_gene: TRBJ1-2
abundance: .
v_gene: TRBV6-5
d_gene: .
CDR3nt: TGTGCCAGCATGGAGGCCAGGGGATACGATGGCTACACCTTC
CDR3aa: CASMEARGYDGYTF

j_gene: TRBJ1-5
abundance: .
v_gene: TRBV28
d_gene: .
CDR3nt: TGTGCCAGCAGTTCACTGACATTCCCCCAGCATTTT
CDR3aa: CASSSLTFPQHF

j_gene: TRBJ2-2
abundance: once
v_gene: TRBV7-6
d_gene: .
CDR3nt: TGTGCCAGCAGCTTAGGTGGCTTTCACACCGGGGAGCTGTTTTTT
CDR3aa: CASSLGGFHTGELFF

j_gene: TRBJ1-2
abundance: .
v_gene: TRBV9
d_gene: .
CDR3nt: TGTGCCAGCAGCGTAGAAGACAGGAGCTATGGCTACACCTTC
CDR3aa: CASSVEDRSYGYTF

j_gene: TRBJ1-1
abundance: .
v_gene: TRBV28
d_gene: .
CDR3nt: TGTGCCAGTACAACCCCATCAGGGTTGAACACTGAAGCTTTCTTT
CDR3aa: CASTTPSGLNTEAFF

j_gene: TRBJ1-5
abundance: .
v_gene: TRBV2
d_gene: .
CDR3nt: TGTGCCAGCAGTGAGTTCAGGAGGATCAATCAGCCCCAGCATTTT
CDR3aa: CASSEFRRINQPQHF

j_gene: TRBJ1-3
abundance: .
v_gene: TRBV11-2
d_gene: .
CDR3nt: TGTGCCAGCAGCTTCCACCGGGGGGGAAACACCATATATTTT
CDR3aa: CASSFHRGGNTIYF

j_gene: TRBJ1-1
abundance: .
v_gene: TRBV5-6
d_gene: .
CDR3nt: TGTGCCAGCAGCTCTTGGGGGAGGGGACGATACACTGAAGCTTTCTTT
CDR3aa: CASSSWGRGRYTEAFF

j_gene: TRBJ1-4
abundance: .
v_gene: TRBV4-2
d_gene: TRBD1
CDR3nt: TGTGCCAGCAGCCCGACAAGGCCCGGCCCCGGGACAGGCGGGGAAAAACTGTTTTTT
CDR3aa: CASSPTRPGPGTGGEKLFF

j_gene: TRBJ2-7
abundance: .
v_gene: TRBV15
d_gene: .
CDR3nt: TGTGCCACCAGCAGAGACCTCAAACAAGAATCCGAGCAGTACTTC
CDR3aa: CATSRDLKQESEQYF

j_gene: TRBJ2-7
abundance: .
v_gene: TRBV5-6
d_gene: .
CDR3nt: TGTGCCAGCAGCCCAAATAGTGTATCCTACGAGCAGTACTTC
CDR3aa: CASSPNSVSYEQYF

j_gene: TRBJ2-5
abundance: .
v_gene: TRBV5-4
d_gene: .
CDR3nt: TGTGCCAGCAGCATCCTCGAGTACCAAGAGACCCAGTACTTC
CDR3aa: CASSILEYQETQYF

j_gene: TRBJ1-5
abundance: .
v_gene: TRBV5-1
d_gene: .
CDR3nt: TGCGCCAGCAGCACCGGACAGCCCAATCAGCCCCAGCATTTT
CDR3aa: CASSTGQPNQPQHF

j_gene: TRBJ1-1
abundance: .
v_gene: TRBV5-4
d_gene: .
CDR3nt: TGTGCCGGTACATCCGGTTTTCGTAAGGCGGGCACTGAAGCTTTCTTT
CDR3aa: CAGTSGFRKAGTEAFF

j_gene: TRBJ2-3
abundance: .
v_gene: TRBV6-1
d_gene: .
CDR3nt: TGTGCCAGCCCCTGGGGCGATGGCACAGATACGCAGTATTTT
CDR3aa: CASPWGDGTDTQYF

j_gene: TRBJ2-7
abundance: .
v_gene: TRBV29-1
d_gene: TRBD2
CDR3nt: TGCAGCGTTGAGGATAGCGGGACCCCCTACGAGCAGTACTTC
CDR3aa: CSVEDSGTPYEQYF

j_gene: TRBJ1-1
abundance: .
v_gene: TRBV5-4
d_gene: TRBD1
CDR3nt: TGTGCCAGCAGCTTGGGGGGACAGGTAAACACTGAAGCTTTCTTT
CDR3aa: CASSLGGQVNTEAFF

j_gene: TRBJ2-3
abundance: .
v_gene: TRBV6-5
d_gene: TRBD1
CDR3nt: TGTGCCAGCAGGAAGACAGGGGCCGGAGATACGCAGTATTTT
CDR3aa: CASRKTGAGDTQYF

j_gene: TRBJ2-1
abundance: .
v_gene: TRBV7-3
d_gene: TRBD2
CDR3nt: TGTGCCAGCAGCCTGACTAGCGGCCCGCCTAATGAGCAGTTCTTC
CDR3aa: CASSLTSGPPNEQFF

j_gene: TRBJ1-2
abundance: .
v_gene: TRBV11-1
d_gene: .
CDR3nt: TGTGCCAGCAGCCCCCGACAGGATTTCTATGGCTACACCTTC
CDR3aa: CASSPRQDFYGYTF

j_gene: TRBJ2-7
abundance: .
v_gene: TRBV7-9
d_gene: .
CDR3nt: TGTTCCAGCAGCTTAGGGGGGCCTTCTCTGGGTGAGCAGTACTTC
CDR3aa: CSSSLGGPSLGEQYF

j_gene: TRBJ2-1
abundance: once
v_gene: TRBV29-1
d_gene: .
CDR3nt: TGCAGCGTTGAACGGGAGCTCTATGAGCAGTTCTTC
CDR3aa: CSVERELYEQFF

j_gene: TRBJ2-2
abundance: .
v_gene: TRBV15
d_gene: TRBD1
CDR3nt: TGTGCCAGCTCACCTGGACAGGTTTCCGGGGAGCTGTTTTTT
CDR3aa: CASSPGQVSGELFF

j_gene: TRBJ2-1
abundance: .
v_gene: TRBV4-1
d_gene: TRBD2
CDR3nt: TGCGCCAGCAGCCAAGTAGCGGGAGGGACCTACAATGAGCAGTTCTTC
CDR3aa: CASSQVAGGTYNEQFF

j_gene: TRBJ2-2
abundance: .
v_gene: TRBV27
d_gene: .
CDR3nt: TGTGCCAGCAGTTTAGCGGGACCGAACACCGGGGAGCTGTTTTTT
CDR3aa: CASSLAGPNTGELFF

j_gene: TRBJ1-2
abundance: .
v_gene: TRBV29-1
d_gene: TRBD1
CDR3nt: TGCAGCGTTTCGCCGGGACAGGGGGTAGAAGTTTATGGCTACACCTTC
CDR3aa: CSVSPGQGVEVYGYTF

j_gene: TRBJ2-7
abundance: .
v_gene: TRBV6-1
d_gene: .
CDR3nt: TGTGCCAGCACGACTGTTATTGAGCAGTACTTC
CDR3aa: CASTTVIEQYF

j_gene: TRBJ1-1
abundance: few
v_gene: TRBV2
d_gene: .
CDR3nt: TGTGCCAGCAGTCGAGACAGGTTTGAGGCTTTCTTT
CDR3aa: CASSRDRFEAFF

j_gene: TRBJ1-1
abundance: .
v_gene: TRBV30
d_gene: TRBD1
CDR3nt: TGTGCCTGGATCTTACAGGGGGCTGAAGCTTTCTTT
CDR3aa: CAWILQGAEAFF

j_gene: TRBJ2-2
abundance: .
v_gene: TRBV27
d_gene: TRBD2
CDR3nt: TGTGCCAGCAGTTACCATCCTCTAGCGGGCTTCACCGGGGAGCTGTTTTTT
CDR3aa: CASSYHPLAGFTGELFF

j_gene: TRBJ1-1
abundance: .
v_gene: TRBV7-3
d_gene: .
CDR3nt: TGTGCCAGCAGTTTATATCCCCAGGGGAGGGGCACTGAAGCTTTCTTT
CDR3aa: CASSLYPQGRGTEAFF

j_gene: TRBJ1-2
abundance: .
v_gene: TRBV28
d_gene: TRBD1
CDR3nt: TGTGCCAGCAGTTTAATGGCAGGGGGAGTTGGCTATGGCTACACCTTC
CDR3aa: CASSLMAGGVGYGYTF

j_gene: TRBJ2-7
abundance: .
v_gene: TRBV4-1
d_gene: .
CDR3nt: TGCGCCAGCAGCCAAGGGACAGCCTCAAAGTTCGGGCAGTACTTC
CDR3aa: CASSQGTASKFGQYF

j_gene: TRBJ2-5
abundance: .
v_gene: TRBV5-1
d_gene: .
CDR3nt: TGCGCCAGCAGCTTGATTGCGGGAAAAGAGACCCAGTACTTC
CDR3aa: CASSLIAGKETQYF